The 20 T cell receptor beta chains listed next were all sequenced from one sample in a study of graft-versus-host responses after intestinal transplantation (dated by TCRdb to the early 2020s). Antigen specificity for these receptors is unknown. The time point label here, explained by the study, means: cells obtained before transplantation from donor or recipient. Library construction relied on the immunoSEQ multiplex PCR assay. In its TCRdb copy, this immuneACCESS table keeps in-frame sequences only and misses some clones. Where compared with another copy, unresolved V genes explain less than half of these, and the others have no known cause. Within this sample are 84,000 or so clones, with 87% of them counted one time only. The leading ten clones occupy roughly 7.3% of the sample. The sample here was unstimulated CD8+ T cells sorted from spleen or lymph node cells, taken before transplant. The receptors stem from a human donor who was the organ donor for an intestinal transplant.

This clone was seen only once. This chain joins TRBV5-1 and TRBJ1-1; perhaps TRBD1 as D (5 bases). The germline V and J ends were trimmed by 3 bases and 2 bases, with 5 bases remaining between them. The CDR3 consists of 12 residues. Per the germline V gene, CDR1 is SGHRS and CDR2 is YFSETQ. The CDR3 nucleotides read TGCGCCAGCAGCTGGGACAACACTGAAGCTTTCTTT. This sequence encodes CASSWDNTEAFF.

This clone was counted a single time. This chain joins TRBV6-1 and TRBJ2-2, with D possibly matching TRBD1 (6 bases). V was shortened by 4 bases and J by 0 bases, with 9 bases between the two germline ends. The CDR3 is 15 residues long. Per the germline V gene, CDR1 is MNHNS and CDR2 is SASEGT. The CDR3 DNA follows: TGTGCCAGCAGTGGTGGGACAACGAACACCGGGGAGCTGTTTTTT. This sequence encodes CASSGGTTNTGELFF.

V and J are TRBV13 and TRBJ2-5, with D perhaps TRBD1 (7 bases). V was cut by 5 bases and J by 5 bases, with 18 bases left in between. This CDR3 has 15 amino acids. Germline loops: CDR1 PRHDT, CDR2 FYEKMQ (reference sequence). CDR3 nucleotides: TGTGCCAGCAGCCCAGGGGGTACGGGGGTGGAGACCCAGTACTTC. Protein product: CASSPGGTGVETQYF.

The chain links TRBV28 to TRBJ1-1, with 11 bases fitting TRBD1. The V and J ends lost 5 bases and 5 bases, in that order; junction bases with no gene match: 7. The germline CDR1 and CDR2 sequences are MDHEN and SYDVKM. The CDR3 covers 15 residues. The CDR3 nucleotides are TGTGCCAGCAGTGTGGACAGGGGGCTGGGGACTGAAGCTTTCTTT. Amino acid sequence: CASSVDRGLGTEAFF.

In DNA form, the CDR3 reads TGCGCCAGCAGCCAAGAGGGAGTCTCTGGGGCCAACGTCCTGACTTTC. Its protein product is CASSQEGVSGANVLTF. This rearrangement joins TRBV4-1 to TRBJ2-6; possible D gene TRBD2, 5 bases. Looked up from germline, CDR1 is MGHRA and CDR2 is YSYEKL. The CDR3 has 16 amino acids. V was clipped by 0 bases and J by 0 bases, with 6 bases between them.

This chain connects TRBV5-1 to TRBJ1-2; perhaps TRBD1 as D (5 bases). CDR1 and CDR2 from the germline V gene are SGHRS and YFSETQ. V lost 0 bases, J lost 3 bases, and 9 bases lay in between. The CDR3 is made up of 14 amino acids. The DNA of the CDR3 is TGCGCCAGCAGCTTGGAGGGGCGCGACTATGGCTACACCTTC. It codes for CASSLEGRDYGYTF.

This rearrangement joins TRBV2 to TRBJ2-7; a possible D gene is TRBD1 (6 bases). The ends were cut back, 7 bases at V and 7 bases at J, with 14 bases in the middle. This CDR3 contains 12 residues. Looked up from germline, CDR1 is SNHLY and CDR2 is FYNNEI. The CDR3 here is CASTEGGGEQYF. CDR3 bases: TGTGCCAGCACCGAAGGGGGTGGGGAGCAGTACTTC. The full variable domain, with the rest looked up from reference TRBV2 and TRBJ2-7, is EPEVTQTPSHQVTQMGQEVILRCVPISNHLYFYWYRQILGQKVEFLVSFYNNEISEKSEIFDDQFSVERPDGSNFTLKIRSTKLEDSAMYFCASTEGGGEQYFGPGTRLTVT.

The V gene is TRBV5-6, the J gene TRBJ1-1; TRBD1 is a possible D gene (6 bases). The CDR3 is 14 amino acids. V was clipped by 2 bases and J by 5 bases, with 13 bases between them. Looked up from germline, CDR1 is SGHDT and CDR2 is YYEEEE. The CDR3 reads CASSFGTGSTEAFF. Here the CDR3 DNA reads TGTGCCAGCAGCTTCGGTACAGGGTCGACTGAAGCTTTCTTT.

The rearrangement joins TRBV4-1 to TRBJ1-6; D may be TRBD1 (6 bases). Trimming left V 4 bases short and J 9 bases short, with 22 bases between. Germline CDR1 reads MGHRA; CDR2 reads YSYEKL. The CDR3 is 17 residues long. The CDR3 sequence is CASSRITGFAYISPLHF. The CDR3 DNA is TGCGCCAGCAGCCGTATCACAGGGTTCGCATACATTTCACCCCTCCACTTT.

This chain uses TRBV7-6 with TRBJ2-7; D not resolved. This CDR3 contains 14 residues. The germline V and J ends were trimmed by 0 bases and 6 bases, with 12 bases remaining between them. Germline V gene data show CDR1 as SGHVS and CDR2 as FNYEAQ. The CDR3 coding sequence is TGTGCCAGCAGCTTAGCGGTATCGCCGGTCGAGCAGTACTTC. Protein: CASSLAVSPVEQYF. The variable domain in full, with the rest retrieved from reference TRBV7-6 and TRBJ2-7, is GAGVSQSPRYKVTKRGQDVALRCDPISGHVSLYWYRQALGQGPEFLTYFNYEAQQDKSGLPNDRFSAERPEGSISTLTIQRTEQRDSAMYRCASSLAVSPVEQYFGPGTRLTVT.

The chain recombines TRBV28 with TRBJ1-5; 7 nucleotides match TRBD1. The CDR3 loop spans 15 amino acids. V was clipped by 3 bases and J by 7 bases; unmatched bases: 9. Germline V CDR1 and CDR2: MDHEN, SYDVKM. In nucleotides, the CDR3 is TGTGCCAGCAGTTTGCCGGGACAGTGGAGCCAGCCCCAGCATTTT. It yields the protein CASSLPGQWSQPQHF.

This clone was detected only once. V usage is TRBV13 and J usage is TRBJ2-3; 9 bases map to TRBD1. Germline V gene data show CDR1 as PRHDT and CDR2 as FYEKMQ (reference sequence). There are 17 residues in the CDR3. With V trimmed by 0 bases and J by 2 bases, 6 bases remained unmatched. In DNA form, the CDR3 reads TGTGCCAGCAGCTTAGGCCTCGGGACAGGGACCACAGATACGCAGTATTTT. The encoded protein is CASSLGLGTGTTDTQYF.

This clone has only a few counts. V and J are TRBV5-4 and TRBJ2-2; 11 nucleotides agree with TRBD1. The length of the CDR3 is 16 residues. The V and J ends lost 4 bases and 5 bases, in that order; junction bases with no gene match: 7. From germline, CDR1 is SGHNT and CDR2 YYREEE (reference sequence). CDR3 sequence: CASSPGQGAQTGELFF. In DNA form, the CDR3 reads TGTGCCAGCAGCCCAGGACAGGGGGCGCAAACCGGGGAGCTGTTTTTT.

V gene TRBV6-6 combines with J gene TRBJ1-4; no reliable D call. The V and J ends lost 2 bases and 0 bases respectively, with 7 bases between them. This CDR3 contains 15 residues. Germline values: CDR1 MNHNY, CDR2 SVGAGI (reference sequence). In DNA, the CDR3 is TGTGCCAGCAGTTACGTCAGCGCAACTAATGAAAAACTGTTTTTT. This codes for CASSYVSATNEKLFF.

The chain is built from TRBV7-8 and TRBJ2-5; 8 positions match TRBD1. The better agreement between TRBJ2-7 and the DNA end casts doubt on the J call. Germline-derived CDR1 and CDR2 are SGHVS and FQNEAQ. The CDR3 is 16 amino acids. DNA of the CDR3: TGTGCCAGCAGCTTAGCGGGGACAGGCAGCTCCTACGAGCAGTACTTC. Translation: CASSLAGTGSSYEQYF.

The chain carries TRBV5-1 and TRBJ2-7; D uncertain. This CDR3 comprises 13 residues. Trimming removed 4 bases at V and 3 bases at J, with 11 bases between. Germline CDR1 reads SGHRS; CDR2 reads YFSETQ. This CDR3 reads CASSLRVGYEQYF. The CDR3 DNA reads TGCGCCAGCAGCCTCCGCGTAGGCTACGAGCAGTACTTC. The entire variable domain, with the rest obtained from reference TRBV5-1 and TRBJ2-7, is as follows: KAGVTQTPRYLIKTRGQQVTLSCSPISGHRSVSWYQQTPGQGLQFLFEYFSETQRNKGNFPGRFSGRQFSNSRSEMNVSTLELGDSALYLCASSLRVGYEQYFGPGTRLTVT.

The chain has TRBV21-1 and TRBJ2-1; the table's D call of TRBD2 was not tested on the DNA. TRBV21-1 is a pseudogene locus. The CDR3 length is 11 residues. The CDR3 nucleotides are TGTGCCAGCACCGGCTACAATGAGCAGTTCTTC. It specifies CASTGYNEQFF.

The chain employs TRBV28 and TRBJ2-2; 8 positions agree with TRBD1. The CDR3 covers 14 residues. CDR1 and CDR2 (germline): MDHEN, SYDVKM. Losses at the gene ends were 8 bases for V and 0 bases for J; bases not matched to a gene: 2. CDR3 DNA sequence: TGTGCCAGCGACAGGGGTCCGAACACCGGGGAGCTGTTTTTT. Translated, it gives CASDRGPNTGELFF.

The V call is TRBV2, the J call TRBJ1-5, with a weak D call TRBD1 (6 bases). The ends were cut back, 6 bases at V and 3 bases at J, with 12 bases in the middle. This CDR3 has 14 amino acids. Looked up from germline, CDR1 is SNHLY and CDR2 is FYNNEI. CDR3 residues: CASSFRGLNQPQHF. In nucleotides, the CDR3 is TGTGCCAGCAGCTTCAGGGGTCTCAATCAGCCCCAGCATTTT.

The rearrangement links TRBV28 to TRBJ1-1; a weak D match, TRBD1 (6 bases). Trimming removed 4 bases at V and 1 base at J, with 25 bases between. The CDR3 runs to 19 residues. Per germline, CDR1 MDHEN and CDR2 SYDVKM. The CDR3 loop reads CASSSSSPVAGVRNTEAFF. The CDR3, as DNA: TGTGCCAGCAGTTCCAGCTCCCCGGTGGCAGGGGTACGGAACACTGAAGCTTTCTTT.